A single sample is the source of the 9 T cell receptor beta chains below, sequenced in a study of blood T cell repertoires in COVID-19. Clones were read by immunoSEQ multiplex PCR, and TCRdb kept only the in-frame ones, dropping some. Of about 220,000 clones listed, around 89% are singletons. Sequencing input: PBMCs or T cells enriched from blood (not recorded which). These receptors were taken from a woman aged 18 to 35 in a cohort exposed to, infected with or recovered from COVID-19 (not recorded which).

The V and J genes are TRBV6-1 and TRBJ2-3; D gene unclear. V was cut by 3 bases and J by 7 bases, with 11 bases left in between. CDR1 is MNHNS and CDR2 is SASEGT in the germline V gene. This CDR3 is built from 13 residues. The CDR3 is CASSEYFSNTQYF. The CDR3 nucleotides are TGTGCCAGCAGTGAGTACTTTTCAAATACGCAGTATTTT.

This rearrangement joins TRBV6-5 to TRBJ1-5; 7 bases agree with TRBD1. CDR3 length equals 14 residues. The germline V gene has CDR1 MNHEY and CDR2 SVGAGI. After removal of 7 bases from V and 3 bases from J, the junction contained 6 bases not matched to a gene. The CDR3 DNA is TGTGCCAGCAATAGGGACAGCCTCAATCAGCCCCAGCATTTT. It codes for CASNRDSLNQPQHF.

The rearrangement uses TRBV28 and TRBJ1-2; no firm D call. This CDR3 spans 15 amino acids. The V gene lost 11 bases and the J gene lost 4 bases, with 23 bases spanning the gap. CDR1 is MDHEN and CDR2 is SYDVKM in the germline V gene. CDR3 amino acids: CAVQETNKSVYGYTF. The CDR3 DNA is TGTGCCGTCCAGGAAACGAACAAGTCGGTCTATGGCTACACCTTC.

This clone was counted between two and nine times. V and J are TRBV5-8 and TRBJ1-4; TRBD1 is a possible D gene (5 bases). Germline V gives CDR1 SGHTS, CDR2 YDEGEE. The CDR3 length is 16 residues. V was shortened by 0 bases and J by 8 bases, with 17 bases between the two germline ends. In nucleotides, the CDR3 is TGTGCCAGCAGCTTGGGAGGAGCGCAGGGAGGCGAAAAACTGTTTTTT. This sequence encodes CASSLGGAQGGEKLFF.

The V call is TRBV19, the J call TRBJ2-1; 14 bases fit TRBD2. V was clipped by 6 bases and J by 6 bases; unmatched bases: 7. The CDR3 sequence is 16 residues long. CDR1 LNHDA and CDR2 SQIVND come from the germline V gene (reference sequence). The CDR3 region is CASSQGLAGVRNEQFF. In DNA form, the CDR3 reads TGTGCCAGTAGCCAGGGACTAGCGGGAGTTCGCAATGAGCAGTTCTTC.

This clone came up once. The gene calls are TRBV7-9 and TRBJ2-1; D is perhaps TRBD2 (6 bases). The germline gives CDR1 SEHNR, CDR2 FQNEAQ (reference sequence). The CDR3 consists of 15 residues. V dropped 1 base and J dropped 2 bases, with 9 bases sitting between them. CDR3 region: CASSLGGVAYNEQFF. CDR3 in DNA: TGTGCCAGCAGCTTAGGGGGGGTGGCCTACAATGAGCAGTTCTTC.

The chain combines TRBV24-1 with TRBJ2-7; TRBD1 matches 9 bases. V shed 4 bases, J shed 5 bases, and the junction held 11 bases outside the gene matches. The CDR3 loop spans 16 amino acids. Germline loops: CDR1 KGHDR, CDR2 SFDVKD. CDR3 bases: TGTGCCACCAGTGACTCCCAAACAGGGGGCGAGGACGAGCAGTACTTC. Amino acid sequence: CATSDSQTGGEDEQYF.

The rearrangement uses TRBV7-2 and TRBJ1-1; D not certain. The CDR3 has 14 residues. The V gene lost 5 bases and the J gene lost 0 bases, with 10 bases spanning the gap. The germline V gene encodes CDR1 SGHTA and CDR2 FQGNSA. Here the CDR3 DNA reads TGTGCCAGCAGCCTACGAGGGATGAACACTGAAGCTTTCTTT. Translating gives CASSLRGMNTEAFF.

V and J are TRBV5-1 and TRBJ1-2; unclear D gene. Trimming cost V 4 bases and J 2 bases, with 9 bases left between them. The CDR3 spans 13 residues. The germline gives CDR1 SGHRS, CDR2 YFSETQ. For the CDR3, the DNA is TGCGCCAGCAGCGTTCTGTCGAACTATGGCTACACCTTC. Protein sequence: CASSVLSNYGYTF. The variable domain in full, with the rest retrieved from reference TRBV5-1 and TRBJ1-2, is KAGVTQTPRYLIKTRGQQVTLSCSPISGHRSVSWYQQTPGQGLQFLFEYFSETQRNKGNFPGRFSGRQFSNSRSEMNVSTLELGDSALYLCASSVLSNYGYTFGSGTRLTVV.